The present T cell receptor (beta chain) was sequenced within a study of tumor-infiltrating lymphocytes in primary liver carcinoma. Study information: The study reported T1-T3 N0M0 tumors spanning 4.2 to 10 cm.

Per germline, CDR1 MNHEY and CDR2 SVGAGI. The CDR3 contains 17 residues. Trimming removed 7 bases at V and 1 base at J, with 17 bases between. Unsorted bulk tissue of roughly 20-34 mg yielded co-extracted RNA and DNA. TCR beta cDNA was made from approximately 500 ng total RNA with a constant-region primer. Library construction for TCR beta comprised three nested multiplex PCR rounds performed with slightly modified ARM-PCR. Running approximately 10 cycles apiece, the first two PCR rounds relied on TRBV1-TRBV30 forward primers together with a C-beta reverse primer. From the multiplex PCR reads, TCRdb called clonotypes with MiXCR, one entry per CDR3 protein. In the table there are about 110,000 distinct CDR3 sequences, roughly three fifths of which are singletons. Of note for this clonotype: A much larger clone lies one base from this, so it may be a read error.

Sequencing was carried out using liver tumor tissue from sampling region 1. Subset in this sample: tumor region T1, superior pole. The chain uses TRBV6-5 and TRBJ2-6; D might be TRBD1 (6 bases). The clonotype was recovered from a woman aged 60 to 75 with primary liver carcinoma and hepatitis B virus infection. The CDR3 nucleotides are TGTGCCAGCACCACTGAAGGGACAAGGTCTGGGGCCAACGTCCTGACTTTC. Translated, it gives CASTTEGTRSGANVLTF.